These 30 T cell receptor beta chains originate from one sample sequenced in a study of lymphopenia after photon versus proton radiotherapy. The protocol was immunoSEQ multiplex PCR, while the TCRdb copy is restricted to in-frame clones and leaves out a portion. The data show 20,000 or so clones, around four fifths seen once. This material consisted of peripheral blood, taken from a patient treated with photon-based radiotherapy. The receptors come from a woman in her 50s with pancreatic cancer.

V is TRBV10-1 and J is TRBJ2-3, with a tentative D call TRBD2 (5 bases). The CDR3 extends over 16 amino acids. Germline loops: CDR1 WNHNN, CDR2 SYGVQD (reference sequence). V lost 4 bases to trimming and J lost 6 bases, with 20 bases between them. The CDR3 here is CASSASRTFEGDTQYF. The CDR3 DNA sequence: TGCGCCAGCAGTGCCTCGCGGACGTTTGAGGGTGATACGCAGTATTTT.

This chain uses TRBV7-9 with TRBJ2-2, with TRBD2 identical over 7 bases. The CDR3 is made up of 16 amino acids. The J segment lost 4 bases and the V segment lost 5 bases, leaving 10 bases of the junction unmatched. Germline V gene lookup returns CDR1 SEHNR and CDR2 FQNEAQ (reference sequence). The CDR3 nucleotides read TGTGCCAGCAGCCCAGTCTCCGCGGGAGTCACCGGGGAGCTGTTTTTT. Protein: CASSPVSAGVTGELFF.

The chain has TRBV7-2 and TRBJ2-4, with D tentatively TRBD1 (5 bases). V lost 3 bases to trimming and J lost 6 bases, with 15 bases between them. The germline CDR1 and CDR2 sequences are SGHTA and FQGNSA. There are 15 residues in the CDR3. CDR3 bases: TGTGCCAGCAGCTTCCCGGTGGGGCAGCTAAACATTCAGTACTTC. Translated: CASSFPVGQLNIQYF.

The V and J genes are TRBV7-8 and TRBJ2-1; D is ambiguous. Germline-derived CDR1 and CDR2 are SGHVS and FQNEAQ. V was pared by 5 bases and J by 4 bases, with 12 bases between. This CDR3 contains 14 residues. In DNA, the CDR3 is TGTGCCAGCAGCGAAGATGGGGAATACAATGAGCAGTTCTTC. Amino acid sequence: CASSEDGEYNEQFF.

This rearrangement joins TRBV5-6 to TRBJ2-3; TRBD1 matches 11 bases. Germline CDR1 is SGHDT and CDR2 is YYEEEE. V gave up 5 bases and J gave up 4 bases; unmatched junction bases: 9. The CDR3 spans 16 residues. The CDR3 spells CASRLDRGRRSDTQYF. Written as DNA, the CDR3 is TGTGCCAGCAGACTGGACAGGGGGCGTCGATCAGATACGCAGTATTTT. Combining the CDR3 with reference TRBV5-6 and TRBJ2-3 gives the whole variable domain DAGVTQSPTHLIKTRGQQVTLRCSPKSGHDTVSWYQQALGQGPQFIFQYYEEEERQRGNFPDRFSGHQFPNYSSELNVNALLLGDSALYLCASRLDRGRRSDTQYFGPGTRLTVL.

There are a few counts of this clone. The chain couples TRBV15 to TRBJ2-2; no firm D call. Per the germline V gene, CDR1 is LNHNV and CDR2 is YYDKDF (reference sequence). CDR3 length equals 16 residues. Trimming removed 3 bases at V and 2 bases at J, with 13 bases between. CDR3 bases: TGTGCCACCAGCAGGCGAGTACGGGTCAACACCGGGGAGCTGTTTTTT. Translation gives CATSRRVRVNTGELFF. The full variable domain, in which reference TRBV15 and TRBJ2-2 provide the parts outside the CDR3, is DAMVIQNPRYQVTQFGKPVTLSCSQTLNHNVMYWYQQKSSQAPKLLFHYYDKDFNNEADTPDNFQSRRPNTSFCFLDIRSPGLGDTAMYLCATSRRVRVNTGELFFGEGSRLTVL.

The chain employs TRBV6-6 and TRBJ1-5, with a possible D match to TRBD1 (5 bases). Germline loops: CDR1 MNHNY, CDR2 SVGAGI (reference sequence). Trimming took 6 bases from V and 2 from J, leaving 14 bases between them. This CDR3 comprises 15 residues. CDR3 region: CASSLDGTGNQPQHF. Here the CDR3 DNA reads TGTGCCAGCAGCTTGGACGGGACGGGCAATCAGCCCCAGCATTTT.

This rearrangement joins TRBV27 to TRBJ2-6, with 7 bases fitting TRBD2. Germline V gene data show CDR1 as MNHEY and CDR2 as SMNVEV (reference sequence). This CDR3 spans 17 amino acids. The trim removed 6 bases at V and 4 bases at J, leaving 12 bases unmatched. The CDR3 sequence is CASSPWEGTSGANVLTF. DNA of the CDR3: TGTGCCAGCAGCCCTTGGGAGGGTACGTCAGGGGCCAACGTCCTGACTTTC.

The V gene is TRBV11-2, the J gene TRBJ2-1, with D unresolved. Germline loops: CDR1 SGHAT, CDR2 FQNNGV. Trimming removed 2 bases at V and 10 bases at J, with 6 bases between. The CDR3 is made up of 11 amino acids. Here the CDR3 DNA reads TGTGCCAGCAGCTTACAATGGGAGCAGTTCTTC. Protein product: CASSLQWEQFF.

CDR3 protein: CASSLAQRGQGDYGYTF. CDR3 nucleotide sequence: TGTGCCAGCAGCTTGGCACAGAGGGGACAGGGGGACTATGGCTACACCTTC. This chain uses TRBV5-4 with TRBJ1-2; TRBD1 aligns across 11 bases. Trimming cost V 0 bases and J 3 bases; bases outside gene matches: 7. The CDR3 runs 17 residues. Per germline, CDR1 SGHNT and CDR2 YYREEE (reference sequence).

This rearrangement joins TRBV15 to TRBJ2-3; 8 bases align to TRBD2. Germline CDR1 LNHNV, CDR2 YYDKDF (reference sequence). V was pared by 6 bases and J by 3 bases, with 8 bases of the junction left unmatched. The CDR3 contains 15 residues. CDR3 in amino acids: CATRVGSGRTDTQYF. In nucleotides, the CDR3 is TGTGCCACCAGGGTAGGGAGCGGGAGAACAGATACGCAGTATTTT.

The V gene is TRBV10-2, the J gene TRBJ2-1, with D tentatively TRBD1 or TRBD2 (6 bases each). The V gene's germline CDR1 is WSHSY and CDR2 SAAADI. With 6 bases removed from V and 9 bases from J, the gap between germline ends came to 21 bases. The length of the CDR3 is 15 residues. This CDR3 reads CASRGGSGPAIEQFF. The CDR3 nucleotides are TGCGCCAGCAGAGGGGGGTCAGGGCCCGCAATTGAGCAGTTCTTC.

This clone was observed a single time. J is TRBJ1-2 and V is TRBV19, with D maybe TRBD1 (5 bases). Trimming left V 4 bases short and J 8 bases short, with 14 bases between. CDR1 and CDR2 from the germline V gene are LNHDA and SQIVND (reference sequence). This CDR3 is built from 13 residues. The CDR3: CASSSDSIRGYTF. Here the CDR3 DNA reads TGTGCCAGTAGTAGCGACAGCATACGCGGCTACACCTTC.

The chain couples TRBV2 to TRBJ2-2; tentative D call: TRBD1 (6 bases). Germline values: CDR1 SNHLY, CDR2 FYNNEI. The CDR3 loop spans 13 amino acids. V gave up 6 bases and J gave up 3 bases, with 8 bases separating them. The CDR3 spells CASRQGYTGELFF. In nucleotides, the CDR3 is TGTGCCAGCAGACAGGGTTACACCGGGGAGCTGTTTTTT.

The chain carries TRBV7-9 and TRBJ2-7; D may be TRBD2 (6 bases). The V end lost 2 bases, the J end lost 1 base, and 18 bases lay between the germline ends. The CDR3 extends over 17 amino acids. Germline V gives CDR1 SEHNR, CDR2 FQNEAQ (reference sequence). CDR3 nucleotide sequence: TGTGCCAGCAGCTTATCCTCTGGGTGGGGGGAATCCTACGAGCAGTACTTC. It encodes CASSLSSGWGESYEQYF.

This clone has only one observation. The chain uses TRBV19 and TRBJ2-5; 10 nucleotides match TRBD1. Germline assignment: CDR1 LNHDA and CDR2 SQIVND (reference sequence). Trimming removed 1 base from V and 5 bases from J; junction bases left unmatched: 4. The CDR3 contains 15 residues. The CDR3 nucleotides are TGTGCCAGTAGTATAGGGGACAGGGGTTTGGAGACCCAGTACTTC. It translates to CASSIGDRGLETQYF.

The chain is built from TRBV2 and TRBJ2-7, with 8 bases identical to TRBD2. Germline loops: CDR1 SNHLY, CDR2 FYNNEI. CDR3 size: 13 residues. V lost 8 bases to trimming and J lost 5 bases; unmatched junction nucleotides: 8. CDR3 protein: CASSGGRQNEQYF. As DNA, the CDR3 is TGTGCCAGCTCGGGGGGGAGGCAAAACGAGCAGTACTTC.

The gene calls are TRBV28 and TRBJ1-4; 9 nucleotides align to TRBD1. Trimming at V came to 5 bases and at J to 4 bases, leaving 5 bases not matched to a gene. The CDR3 is 15 residues long. In germline, CDR1 is MDHEN, CDR2 SYDVKM. The CDR3 DNA is TGTGCCAGCAGTCAGACGGGACAGGGTAATGAAAAACTGTTTTTT. Protein sequence: CASSQTGQGNEKLFF.

This clone showed up just a few times. The chain carries TRBV27 and TRBJ2-5; 7 bases fit TRBD1. This CDR3 comprises 15 residues. V lost 5 bases, J lost 5 bases, and 11 bases stayed unmatched. The germline CDR1 and CDR2 sequences are MNHEY and SMNVEV (reference sequence). The CDR3 DNA reads TGTGCCAGCAGTCCTGACAGGGTAGTGGGCGAGACCCAGTACTTC. Protein: CASSPDRVVGETQYF.

The genes are TRBV11-2 and TRBJ1-1, with TRBD1 matching over 7 bases. The V gene end was trimmed by 0 bases and the J gene end by 12 bases; junction bases not matched to a gene: 10. From germline, CDR1 is SGHAT and CDR2 FQNNGV. The CDR3 runs to 14 residues. The CDR3 reads CASSLDRVTGSTFF. The CDR3, as DNA: TGTGCCAGCAGCTTAGATCGGGTGACAGGGTCAACTTTCTTT.

The rearrangement joins TRBV27 to TRBJ1-2; D is unclear. Germline loops: CDR1 MNHEY, CDR2 SMNVEV (reference sequence). The CDR3 sequence is 13 residues long. Trimming removed 7 bases at V and 5 bases at J, with 14 bases between. The CDR3 protein is CASMSLRPYGYTF. The CDR3 nucleotides are TGTGCCAGCATGAGCCTAAGGCCTTATGGCTACACCTTC.

This clone was seen just once. V usage is TRBV4-3 and J usage is TRBJ2-1, with a possible D match to TRBD2 (5 bases). Deletions cut 4 bases from V and 7 bases from J, with 14 bases between. Germline V gene lookup returns CDR1 LGHNA and CDR2 YSLEER. This CDR3 has 14 amino acids. The CDR3 loop is CASSPTDSGNEQFF. In nucleotides, the CDR3 is TGCGCCAGCAGCCCAACGGACTCGGGGAATGAGCAGTTCTTC.

This clone was found a few times. The sample holds other DNA sequences that translate to the same CDR3. The rearrangement links TRBV28 to TRBJ2-7; TRBD2 might be the D (5 bases). This CDR3 region has 12 residues. Germline V gene sequence: CDR1 MDHEN, CDR2 SYDVKM. Trimming took off 3 bases at V and 3 bases at J, with 6 bases between the two ends. CDR3 residues: CASSFGSYEQYF. DNA for the CDR3: TGTGCCAGCAGTTTTGGGAGCTACGAGCAGTACTTC.

V and J are TRBV19 and TRBJ2-7; 8 bases are shared with TRBD1. V trimming: 4 bases; J trimming: 4 bases; junction bases outside the gene matches: 6. This CDR3 spans 14 amino acids. Germline V gives CDR1 LNHDA, CDR2 SQIVND (reference sequence). The CDR3 sequence is CASSSAGGAYEQYF. Here the CDR3 DNA reads TGTGCCAGTAGTAGCGCAGGGGGCGCGTACGAGCAGTACTTC. Drawing the rest from reference TRBV19 and TRBJ2-7, the complete variable domain is DGGITQSPKYLFRKEGQNVTLSCEQNLNHDAMYWYRQDPGQGLRLIYYSQIVNDFQKGDIAEGYSVSREKKESFPLTVTSAQKNPTAFYLCASSSAGGAYEQYFGPGTRLTVT.

This clone came up a few times. The rearrangement links TRBV11-2 to TRBJ2-7, with 7 bases fitting TRBD2. The CDR3 contains 17 residues. Germline assignment: CDR1 SGHAT and CDR2 FQNNGV. V trimming: 3 bases; J trimming: 0 bases; junction bases outside the gene matches: 11. DNA for the CDR3: TGTGCCAGCAGCTTGGTAGCCGGGGTAGCGGGCTCCTACGAGCAGTACTTC. This translates into CASSLVAGVAGSYEQYF.

The CDR3 is CASGFGVGGGNTIYF. The DNA for the CDR3 is TGTGCCAGCGGGTTTGGAGTAGGCGGTGGAAACACCATATATTTT. The chain uses TRBV28 and TRBJ1-3; no reliable D call. The CDR3 is 15 residues long. Germline V CDR1 and CDR2: MDHEN, SYDVKM. V lost 8 bases to trimming and J lost 3 bases, with 17 bases between them.

The rearrangement uses TRBV30 and TRBJ1-1; D remains unclear. Trimming took 0 bases from V and 5 from J, leaving 10 bases between them. This CDR3 is 13 amino acids long. CDR1 and CDR2 (germline): GTSNPN, SVGIG (reference sequence). Written as DNA, the CDR3 is TGTGCCTGGAGTGTAAGCCCGGGAACTGAAGCTTTCTTT. Its translation is CAWSVSPGTEAFF.

The chain recombines TRBV6-1 with TRBJ1-2, with D perhaps matching TRBD1 (6 bases). Trimming shortened V by 7 bases and J by 1 base, and 16 bases separated the two germline ends. The CDR3 spans 15 residues. Germline V gives CDR1 MNHNS, CDR2 SASEGT. CDR3 region: CASITGPYSNYGYTF. The CDR3 region has the DNA TGTGCCAGCATTACAGGGCCATACAGTAACTATGGCTACACCTTC.

V gene TRBV6-6 combines with J gene TRBJ2-2; D gene ambiguous. CDR3 length: 13 amino acids. CDR1 is MNHNY, CDR2 SVGAGI, per germline (reference sequence). Between the trimmed V and J ends, which lost 8 bases and 3 bases, there was a span of 10 bases. CDR3: CASGNRYTGELFF. In DNA, the CDR3 is TGTGCCAGCGGTAACCGATACACCGGGGAGCTGTTTTTT.

This chain uses TRBV7-2 with TRBJ2-7, with D possibly being TRBD1 (6 bases). The V gene's germline CDR1 is SGHTA and CDR2 FQGNSA. Trimming took off 4 bases at V and 6 bases at J, with 13 bases between the two ends. The CDR3 length is 13 residues. CDR3 DNA sequence: TGTGCCAGCAGCTCAGGGGTAGCCGGCGAGCAGTACTTC. This encodes CASSSGVAGEQYF.